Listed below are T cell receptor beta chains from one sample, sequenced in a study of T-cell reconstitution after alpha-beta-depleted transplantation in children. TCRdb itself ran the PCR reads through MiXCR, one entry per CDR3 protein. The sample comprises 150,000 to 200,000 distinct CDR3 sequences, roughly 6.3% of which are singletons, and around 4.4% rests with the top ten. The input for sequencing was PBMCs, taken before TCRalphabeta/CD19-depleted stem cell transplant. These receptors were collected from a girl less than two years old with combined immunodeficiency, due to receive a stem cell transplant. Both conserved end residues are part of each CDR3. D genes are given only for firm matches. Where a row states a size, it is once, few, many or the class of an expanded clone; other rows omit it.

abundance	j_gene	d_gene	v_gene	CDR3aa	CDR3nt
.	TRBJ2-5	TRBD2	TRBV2	CASSERLAVVGRETQYF	TGTGCCAGCAGTGAAAGACTAGCGGTTGTGGGGCGGGAGACCCAGTACTTC
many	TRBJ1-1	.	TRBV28	CAIGRGVNTEAFF	TGTGCCATCGGACGGGGAGTGAACACTGAAGCTTTCTTT
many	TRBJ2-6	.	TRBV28	CASSSQGSGANVLTF	TGTGCCAGCAGTTCACAGGGATCTGGGGCCAACGTCCTGACTTTC
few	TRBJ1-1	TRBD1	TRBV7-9	CASSFPDRSEAFF	TGTGCCAGCAGCTTCCCGGACAGGAGTGAAGCTTTCTTT
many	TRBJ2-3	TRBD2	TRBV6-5	CASRLRGTSFPDTQYF	TGTGCCAGCCGCCTGCGAGGGACTAGCTTCCCAGATACGCAGTATTTT
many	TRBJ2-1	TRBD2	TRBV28	CASSTKWEVAGVSNEQFF	TGTGCCAGCAGTACTAAATGGGAGGTGGCGGGAGTTTCTAATGAGCAGTTCTTC
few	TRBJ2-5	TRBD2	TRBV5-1	CASSSRGGGLETQYF	TGCGCCAGCAGCTCGCGGGGGGGCGGTTTAGAGACCCAGTACTTC
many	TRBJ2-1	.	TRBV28	CASSFVGVSYNEQFF	TGTGCCAGCAGTTTCGTCGGGGTCTCCTACAATGAGCAGTTCTTC
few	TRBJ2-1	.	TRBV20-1	CSANKYREYEQFF	TGCAGTGCCAATAAGTATAGGGAGTATGAGCAGTTCTTC
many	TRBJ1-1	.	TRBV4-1	CASSHGGNTEAFF	TGCGCCAGCAGCCACGGGGGGAACACTGAAGCTTTCTTT
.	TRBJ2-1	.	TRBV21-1	CASSKGSTGPRTSGRAHYNEQFF	TGTGCCAGCAGCAAAGGGTCCACTGGACCTCGGACTAGCGGGAGGGCACACTACAATGAGCAGTTCTTC
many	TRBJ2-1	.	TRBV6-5	CASSPRPGAYNEQFF	TGTGCCAGCAGCCCCCGCCCAGGGGCCTACAATGAGCAGTTCTTC
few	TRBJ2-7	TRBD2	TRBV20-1	CSAGDPGGGYEQYF	TGCAGTGCTGGTGACCCGGGGGGTGGCTACGAGCAGTACTTC
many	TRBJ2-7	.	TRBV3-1	CASSQAGTGYEQYF	TGTGCCAGCAGCCAAGCCGGAACGGGGTACGAGCAGTACTTC
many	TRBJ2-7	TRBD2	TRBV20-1	CSARATRTSGTYEQYF	TGCAGTGCTAGAGCGACCCGGACTAGCGGGACCTACGAGCAGTACTTC
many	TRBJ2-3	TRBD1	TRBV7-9	CASTGGTGTRDTQYF	TGTGCCAGTACCGGGGGGACAGGGACCCGAGATACGCAGTATTTT
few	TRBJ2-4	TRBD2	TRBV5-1	CASSLGGGGAWNIQYF	TGCGCCAGCAGCCTTGGCGGGGGGGGAGCGTGGAACATTCAGTACTTC
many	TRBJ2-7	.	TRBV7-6	CASSLALYYEQYF	TGTGCCAGCAGCTTAGCTCTGTACTACGAGCAGTACTTC
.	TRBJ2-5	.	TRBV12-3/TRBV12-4	CASSFCASGTGTQYF	.
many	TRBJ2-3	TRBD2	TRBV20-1	CSAGAGGPTDTQYF	TGCAGTGCTGGGGCGGGAGGGCCTACAGATACGCAGTATTTT
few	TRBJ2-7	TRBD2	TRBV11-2	CASSLVASGALSYEQYF	TGTGCCAGCAGCTTAGTGGCTAGCGGGGCCTTATCCTACGAGCAGTACTTC
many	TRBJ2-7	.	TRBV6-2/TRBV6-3	CASSPGQTYEQYF	TGTGCCAGCAGTCCAGGACAGACTTACGAGCAGTACTTC
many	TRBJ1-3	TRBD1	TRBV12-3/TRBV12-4	CASIGGRNTIYF	TGTGCCAGCATAGGGGGCCGAAACACCATATATTTT
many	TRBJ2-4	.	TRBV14	CASSQSTGRAKNIQYF	TGTGCCAGCAGCCAATCGACAGGAAGAGCCAAAAACATTCAGTACTTC
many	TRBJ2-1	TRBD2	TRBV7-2	CASSGIAGEYNEQFF	TGTGCCAGCAGCGGGATAGCGGGAGAGTACAATGAGCAGTTCTTC
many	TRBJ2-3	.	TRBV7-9	CASSSTLPDTQYF	TGTGCCAGCAGCTCCACCCTCCCAGATACGCAGTATTTT
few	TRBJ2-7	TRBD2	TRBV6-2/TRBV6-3	CASSLPLAGSSNYYEQYF	TGTGCCAGCAGCTTACCGCTAGCGGGGTCCAGCAACTACTACGAGCAGTACTTC
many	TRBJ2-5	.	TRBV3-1	CASSQARGGETQYF	TGTGCCAGCAGCCAAGCTAGGGGGGGGGAGACCCAGTACTTC
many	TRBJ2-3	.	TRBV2	CASSAWQSTDTQYF	TGTGCCAGCAGTGCGTGGCAGAGCACAGATACGCAGTATTTT
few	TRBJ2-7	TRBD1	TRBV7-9	CASSSLIVGTGVREQYF	TGTGCCAGCAGCTCACTAATCGTGGGGACAGGGGTGAGGGAGCAGTACTTC
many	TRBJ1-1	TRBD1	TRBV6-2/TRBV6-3	CASRGMTGGGEAFF	TGTGCCAGCAGGGGAATGACAGGGGGCGGTGAAGCTTTCTTT
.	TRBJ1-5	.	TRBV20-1	CSAPDLAVGNQPQHF	TGCAGTGCCCCGGACTTGGCGGTCGGCAATCAGCCCCAGCATTTT
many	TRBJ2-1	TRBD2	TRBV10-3	CAISDTSGTVNSYNEQFF	TGTGCCATCAGTGATACTAGCGGGACTGTTAACTCCTACAATGAGCAGTTCTTC
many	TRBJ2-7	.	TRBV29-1	CSVELDTRGEQYF	TGCAGCGTTGAGCTGGACACTCGGGGCGAGCAGTACTTC
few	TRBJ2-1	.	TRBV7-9	CASTPPGSSYNEQFF	TGTGCCAGCACCCCCCCCGGATCCTCCTACAATGAGCAGTTCTTC
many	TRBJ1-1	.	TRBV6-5	CASSYGINTEAFF	TGTGCCAGCAGTTACGGCATTAACACTGAAGCTTTCTTT
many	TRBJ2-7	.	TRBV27	CASRLGVGYEQYF	TGTGCCAGCAGGCTGGGGGTTGGTTACGAGCAGTACTTC
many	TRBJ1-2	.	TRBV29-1	CSVEDSRLYGYTF	TGCAGCGTTGAAGACAGCCGCCTCTATGGCTACACCTTC
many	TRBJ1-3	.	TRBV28	CASSPGRGNTIYF	TGTGCCAGCAGTCCAGGGCGGGGAAACACCATATATTTT
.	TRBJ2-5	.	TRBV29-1	CSVERDPKETQYF	TGCAGCGTGGAACGGGACCCCAAAGAGACCCAGTACTTC
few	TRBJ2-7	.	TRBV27	CASSFIGGVYEQYF	TGTGCCAGCAGTTTTATCGGCGGGGTCTACGAGCAGTACTTC
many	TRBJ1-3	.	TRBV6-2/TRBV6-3	CASSPPDSSGNTIYF	TGTGCCAGCAGTCCCCCGGACAGCTCTGGAAACACCATATATTTT
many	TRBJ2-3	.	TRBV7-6	CASSPLGPFTDTQYF	TGTGCCAGCAGCCCCCTGGGACCCTTCACAGATACGCAGTATTTT
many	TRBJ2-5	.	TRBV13	CASSLHTDQETQYF	TGTGCCAGCAGCTTACACACAGACCAAGAGACCCAGTACTTC
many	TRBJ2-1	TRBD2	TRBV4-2	CASSQRLAAYNEQFF	TGTGCCAGCAGCCAACGGCTAGCGGCTTACAATGAGCAGTTCTTC
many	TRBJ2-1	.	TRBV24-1	CATSDLTGVHEQFF	TGTGCCACCAGTGATTTGACGGGGGTCCATGAGCAGTTCTTC
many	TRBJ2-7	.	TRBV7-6	CASSLGGSSEQYF	TGTGCCAGCAGCTTAGGAGGGTCGTCCGAGCAGTACTTC
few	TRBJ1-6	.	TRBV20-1	CSASYIGAGSDSPLHF	TGCAGTGCTAGTTATATCGGAGCAGGGTCGGATTCACCCCTCCACTTT
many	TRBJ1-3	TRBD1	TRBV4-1	CASSQVMTGSSIYF	TGCGCCAGCAGCCAGGTCATGACAGGGTCGTCCATATATTTT
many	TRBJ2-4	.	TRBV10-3	CAIGAIAKNIQYF	TGTGCCATCGGTGCGATAGCCAAAAACATTCAGTACTTC
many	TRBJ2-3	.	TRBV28	CAGRDDGPGDTQYF	TGTGCCGGGCGAGATGACGGGCCAGGAGATACGCAGTATTTT
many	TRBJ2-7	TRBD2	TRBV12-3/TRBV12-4	CASSFGAGGTYEQYF	TGTGCCAGCAGTTTCGGAGCGGGGGGGACCTACGAGCAGTACTTC
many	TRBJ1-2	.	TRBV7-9	CASSPAAGYGYTF	TGTGCCAGCAGCCCGGCGGCGGGCTATGGCTACACCTTC
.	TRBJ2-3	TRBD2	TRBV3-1	CASSQGWRGTDTQYF	TGTGCCAGCAGCCAAGGTTGGCGGGGGACAGATACGCAGTATTTT
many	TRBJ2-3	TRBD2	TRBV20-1	CSARFQREISDTQYF	TGCAGTGCTAGATTTCAGCGGGAGATCTCAGATACGCAGTATTTT
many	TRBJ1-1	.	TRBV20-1	CSARRQNTEAFF	TGCAGTGCTAGAAGACAGAACACTGAAGCTTTCTTT
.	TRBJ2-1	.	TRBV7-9	CASSLSPQFF	TGTGCCAGCAGCTTAAGCCCCCAGTTCTTC
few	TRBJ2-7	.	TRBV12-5	CASAPRGAAYEQYF	TGTGCTAGTGCCCCTCGGGGGGCTGCCTACGAGCAGTACTTC